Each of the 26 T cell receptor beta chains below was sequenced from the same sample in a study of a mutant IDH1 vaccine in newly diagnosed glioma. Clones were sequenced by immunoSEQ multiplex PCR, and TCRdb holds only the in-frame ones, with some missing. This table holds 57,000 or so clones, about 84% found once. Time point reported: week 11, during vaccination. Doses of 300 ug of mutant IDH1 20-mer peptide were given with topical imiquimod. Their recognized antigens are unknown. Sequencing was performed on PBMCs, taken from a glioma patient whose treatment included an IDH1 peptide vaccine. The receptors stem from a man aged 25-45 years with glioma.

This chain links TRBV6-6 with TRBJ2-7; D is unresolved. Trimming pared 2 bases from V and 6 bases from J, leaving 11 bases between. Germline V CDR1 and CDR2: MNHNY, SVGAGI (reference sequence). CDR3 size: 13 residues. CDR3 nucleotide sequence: TGTGCCAGCAGTTACGGGCCCTGGGGCGAGCAGTACTTC. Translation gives CASSYGPWGEQYF.

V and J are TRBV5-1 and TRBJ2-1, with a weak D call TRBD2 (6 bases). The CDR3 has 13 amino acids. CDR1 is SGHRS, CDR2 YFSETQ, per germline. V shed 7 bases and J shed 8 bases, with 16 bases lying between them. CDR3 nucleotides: TGCGCCAGCCGTCGAGCGGCTAGCGATGAGCAGTTCTTC. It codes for CASRRAASDEQFF.

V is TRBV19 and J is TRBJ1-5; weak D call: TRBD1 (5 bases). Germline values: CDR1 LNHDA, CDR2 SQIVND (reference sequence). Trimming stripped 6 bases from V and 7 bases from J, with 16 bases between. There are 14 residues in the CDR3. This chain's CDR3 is CASRGPFRDQPQHF. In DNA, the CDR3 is TGTGCCAGTAGAGGCCCATTCAGGGACCAGCCCCAGCATTTT. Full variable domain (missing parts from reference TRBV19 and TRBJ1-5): DGGITQSPKYLFRKEGQNVTLSCEQNLNHDAMYWYRQDPGQGLRLIYYSQIVNDFQKGDIAEGYSVSREKKESFPLTVTSAQKNPTAFYLCASRGPFRDQPQHFGDGTRLSIL.

CDR3 DNA sequence: TGCGCCAGCAGCCCCCCGGGCGGGCAGGGGGCTAGTACTAATGAAAAACTGTTTTTT. It specifies CASSPPGGQGASTNEKLFF. The V and J genes are TRBV4-1 and TRBJ1-4, with 8 bases fitting TRBD1. The CDR3 has 19 amino acids. V lost 4 bases to trimming and J lost 2 bases; unmatched junction nucleotides: 15. Per germline, CDR1 MGHRA and CDR2 YSYEKL.

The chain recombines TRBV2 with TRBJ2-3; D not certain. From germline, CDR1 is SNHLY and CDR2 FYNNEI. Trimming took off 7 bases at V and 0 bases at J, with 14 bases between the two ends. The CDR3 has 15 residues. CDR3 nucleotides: TGTGCCAGCACCCTGGACCGGTATAGCACAGATACGCAGTATTTT. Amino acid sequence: CASTLDRYSTDTQYF.

Here the CDR3 DNA reads TGTGCCAGCACCCTCTCCCTAGCGGGGGCCTACCAAGAGACCCAGTACTTC. It encodes CASTLSLAGAYQETQYF. The V gene is TRBV7-2, the J gene TRBJ2-5; 10 bases map to TRBD2. Germline CDR1 is SGHTA and CDR2 is FQGNSA. There are 17 residues in the CDR3. With 7 bases clipped from V and 0 bases from J, the junction kept 11 bases outside the gene matches.

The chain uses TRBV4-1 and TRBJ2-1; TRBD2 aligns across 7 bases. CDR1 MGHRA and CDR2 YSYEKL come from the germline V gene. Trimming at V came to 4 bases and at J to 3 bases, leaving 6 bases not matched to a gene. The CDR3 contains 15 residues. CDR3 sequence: CASSPERGNYNEQFF. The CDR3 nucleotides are TGCGCCAGCAGCCCAGAGCGGGGAAACTACAATGAGCAGTTCTTC.

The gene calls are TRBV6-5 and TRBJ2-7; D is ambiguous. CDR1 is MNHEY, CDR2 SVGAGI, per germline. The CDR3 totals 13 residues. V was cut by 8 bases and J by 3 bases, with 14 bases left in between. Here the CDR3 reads CASVLPAGYEQYF. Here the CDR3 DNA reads TGTGCCAGCGTATTACCGGCAGGCTACGAGCAGTACTTC.

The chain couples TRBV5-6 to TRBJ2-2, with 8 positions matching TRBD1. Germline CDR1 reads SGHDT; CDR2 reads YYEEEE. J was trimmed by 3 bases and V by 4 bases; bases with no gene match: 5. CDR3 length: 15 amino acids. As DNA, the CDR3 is TGTGCCAGCAGCACCCGACAGGGGTACACCGGGGAGCTGTTTTTT. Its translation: CASSTRQGYTGELFF.

In DNA, the CDR3 is TGTGCCAGCTCACCTGGGCTAGAAAAGACCCAGTACTTC. Amino acids: CASSPGLEKTQYF. The V call is TRBV18, the J call TRBJ2-5; D is undetermined. CDR3 length: 13 amino acids. Germline lookup yields CDR1 KGHSH and CDR2 LQKENI. The V end was cut by 3 bases, the J end by 6 bases, with 11 bases between.

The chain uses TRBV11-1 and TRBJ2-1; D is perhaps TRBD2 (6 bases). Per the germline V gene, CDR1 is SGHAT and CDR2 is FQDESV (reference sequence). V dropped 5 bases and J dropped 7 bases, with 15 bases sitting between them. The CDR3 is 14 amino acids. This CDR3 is CASSLRDLGNEQFF. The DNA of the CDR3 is TGTGCCAGCAGCCTCCGGGACTTGGGTAATGAGCAGTTCTTC.

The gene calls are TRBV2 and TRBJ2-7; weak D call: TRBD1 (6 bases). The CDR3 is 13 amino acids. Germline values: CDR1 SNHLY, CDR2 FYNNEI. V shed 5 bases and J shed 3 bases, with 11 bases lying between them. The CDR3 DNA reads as TGTGCCAGCAGTACGGGACAATTCTACGAGCAGTACTTC. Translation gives CASSTGQFYEQYF. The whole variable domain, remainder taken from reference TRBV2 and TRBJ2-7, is EPEVTQTPSHQVTQMGQEVILRCVPISNHLYFYWYRQILGQKVEFLVSFYNNEISEKSEIFDDQFSVERPDGSNFTLKIRSTKLEDSAMYFCASSTGQFYEQYFGPGTRLTVT.

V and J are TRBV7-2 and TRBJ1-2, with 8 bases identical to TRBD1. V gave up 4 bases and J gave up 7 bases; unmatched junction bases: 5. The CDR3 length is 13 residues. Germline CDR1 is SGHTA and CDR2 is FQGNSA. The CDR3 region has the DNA TGTGCCAGCAGCTCCACAGGGGGAGCTGGCTACACCTTC. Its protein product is CASSSTGGAGYTF.

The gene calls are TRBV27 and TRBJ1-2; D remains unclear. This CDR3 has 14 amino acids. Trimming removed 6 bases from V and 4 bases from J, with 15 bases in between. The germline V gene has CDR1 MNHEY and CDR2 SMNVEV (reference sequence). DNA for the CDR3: TGTGCCAGCAGGGCATCGGCAAACCTCTATGGCTACACCTTC. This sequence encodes CASRASANLYGYTF.

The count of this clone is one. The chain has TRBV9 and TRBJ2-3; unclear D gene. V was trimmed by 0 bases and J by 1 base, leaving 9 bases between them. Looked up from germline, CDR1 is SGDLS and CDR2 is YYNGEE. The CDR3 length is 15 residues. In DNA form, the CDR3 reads TGTGCCAGCAGCGTAGAAGGGCAGCGCACAGATACGCAGTATTTT. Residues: CASSVEGQRTDTQYF.

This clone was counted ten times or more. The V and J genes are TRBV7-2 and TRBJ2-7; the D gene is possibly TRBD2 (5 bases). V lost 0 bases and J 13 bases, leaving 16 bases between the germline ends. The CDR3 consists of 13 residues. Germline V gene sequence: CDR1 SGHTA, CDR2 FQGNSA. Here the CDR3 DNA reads TGTGCCAGCAGCTTAGCAGGGTCGGGCGGGCTATACTTC. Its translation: CASSLAGSGGLYF.

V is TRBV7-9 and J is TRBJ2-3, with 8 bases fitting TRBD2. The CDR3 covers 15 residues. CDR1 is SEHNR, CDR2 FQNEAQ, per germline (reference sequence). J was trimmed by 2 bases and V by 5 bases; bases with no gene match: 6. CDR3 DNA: TGTGCCAGCAGCGTCGGACTAGCCTCCACAGATACGCAGTATTTT. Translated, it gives CASSVGLASTDTQYF.

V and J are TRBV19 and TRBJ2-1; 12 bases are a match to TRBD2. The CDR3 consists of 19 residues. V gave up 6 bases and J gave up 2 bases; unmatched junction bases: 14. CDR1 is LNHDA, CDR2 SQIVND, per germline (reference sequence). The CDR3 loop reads CASSLKGLAGPGTYNEQFF. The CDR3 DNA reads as TGTGCCAGTAGCCTTAAGGGACTAGCGGGTCCTGGAACCTACAATGAGCAGTTCTTC.

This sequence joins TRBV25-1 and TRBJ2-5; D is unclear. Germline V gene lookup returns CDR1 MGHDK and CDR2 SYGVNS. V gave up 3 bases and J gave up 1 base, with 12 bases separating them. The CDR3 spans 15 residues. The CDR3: CASSDTVRAQETQYF. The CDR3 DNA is TGTGCCAGCAGTGACACTGTTCGGGCCCAAGAGACCCAGTACTTC.

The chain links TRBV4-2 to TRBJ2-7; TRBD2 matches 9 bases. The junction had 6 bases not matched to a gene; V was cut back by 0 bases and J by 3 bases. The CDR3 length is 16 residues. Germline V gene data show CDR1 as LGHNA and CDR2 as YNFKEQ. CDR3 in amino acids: CASSQDLGLAYYEQYF. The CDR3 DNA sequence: TGTGCCAGCAGCCAAGATTTGGGACTAGCTTACTACGAGCAGTACTTC.

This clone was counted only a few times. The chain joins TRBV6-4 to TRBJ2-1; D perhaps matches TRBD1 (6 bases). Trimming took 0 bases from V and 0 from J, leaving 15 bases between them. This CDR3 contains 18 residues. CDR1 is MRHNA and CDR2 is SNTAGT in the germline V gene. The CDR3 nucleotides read TGTGCCAGCAGTGACTCAGGGGGACCTACTAGCTCCTACAATGAGCAGTTCTTC. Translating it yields CASSDSGGPTSSYNEQFF.

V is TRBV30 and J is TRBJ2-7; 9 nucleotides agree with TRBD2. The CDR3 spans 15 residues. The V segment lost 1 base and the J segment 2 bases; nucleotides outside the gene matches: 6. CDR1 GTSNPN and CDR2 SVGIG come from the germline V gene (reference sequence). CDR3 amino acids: CAWSGGLALTYEQYF. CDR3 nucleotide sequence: TGTGCCTGGAGTGGGGGACTAGCACTCACCTACGAGCAGTACTTC. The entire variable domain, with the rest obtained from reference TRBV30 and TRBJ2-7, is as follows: SQTIHQWPATLVQPVGSPLSLECTVEGTSNPNLYWYRQAAGRGLQLLFYSVGIGQISSEVPQNLSASRPQDRQFILSSKKLLLSDSGFYLCAWSGGLALTYEQYFGPGTRLTVT.

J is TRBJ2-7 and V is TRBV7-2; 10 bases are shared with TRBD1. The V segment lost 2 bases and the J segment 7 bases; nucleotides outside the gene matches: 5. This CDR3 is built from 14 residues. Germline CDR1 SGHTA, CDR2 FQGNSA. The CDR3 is CASSLRQGAGEQYF. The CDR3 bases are TGTGCCAGCAGCTTAAGACAGGGGGCGGGGGAGCAGTACTTC.

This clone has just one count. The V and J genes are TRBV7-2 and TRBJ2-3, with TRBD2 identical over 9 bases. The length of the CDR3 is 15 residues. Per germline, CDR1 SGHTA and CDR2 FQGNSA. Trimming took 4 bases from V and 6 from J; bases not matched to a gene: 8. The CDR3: CASSSGTSRGDTQYF. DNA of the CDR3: TGTGCCAGCAGCTCCGGGACTAGCCGGGGGGATACGCAGTATTTT. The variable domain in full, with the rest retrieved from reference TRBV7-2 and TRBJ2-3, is GAGVSQSPSNKVTEKGKDVELRCDPISGHTALYWYRQSLGQGLEFLIYFQGNSAPDKSGLPSDRFSAERTGGSVSTLTIQRTQQEDSAVYLCASSSGTSRGDTQYFGPGTRLTVL.

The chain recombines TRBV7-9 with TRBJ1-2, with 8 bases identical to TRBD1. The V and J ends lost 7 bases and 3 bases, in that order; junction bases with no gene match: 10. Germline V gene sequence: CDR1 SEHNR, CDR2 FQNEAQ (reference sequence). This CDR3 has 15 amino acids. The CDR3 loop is CASTLSTGEYYGYTF. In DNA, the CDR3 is TGTGCCAGCACCCTCTCGACAGGGGAGTACTATGGCTACACCTTC.

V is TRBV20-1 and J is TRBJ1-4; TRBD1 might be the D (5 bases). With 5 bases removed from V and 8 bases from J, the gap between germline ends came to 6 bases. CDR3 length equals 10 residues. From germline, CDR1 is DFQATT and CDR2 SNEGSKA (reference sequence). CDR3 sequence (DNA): TGCAGTGCTTCAGGGGAAAAACTGTTTTTT. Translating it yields CSASGEKLFF.